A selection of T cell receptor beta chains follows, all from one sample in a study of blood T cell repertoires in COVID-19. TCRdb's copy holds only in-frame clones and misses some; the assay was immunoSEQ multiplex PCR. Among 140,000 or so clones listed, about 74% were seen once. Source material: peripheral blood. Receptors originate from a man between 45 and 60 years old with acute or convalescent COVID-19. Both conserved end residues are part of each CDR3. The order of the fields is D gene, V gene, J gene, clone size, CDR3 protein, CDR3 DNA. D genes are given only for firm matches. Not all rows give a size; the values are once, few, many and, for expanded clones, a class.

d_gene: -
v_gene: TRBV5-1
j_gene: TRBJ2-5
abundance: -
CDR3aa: CASSLSFSGLATETQYF
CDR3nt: TGCGCCAGCAGCTTGTCTTTTTCAGGGCTAGCGACAGAGACCCAGTACTTC

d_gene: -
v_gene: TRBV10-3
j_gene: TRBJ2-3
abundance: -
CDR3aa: CAISGTSSPDTQYF
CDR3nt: TGTGCCATCAGTGGGACTTCTTCCCCAGATACGCAGTATTTT

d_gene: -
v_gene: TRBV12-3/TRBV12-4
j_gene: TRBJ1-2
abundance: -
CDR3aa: CASSLGGLSGYTF
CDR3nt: TGTGCCAGCAGTTTAGGCGGGCTGTCCGGCTACACCTTC

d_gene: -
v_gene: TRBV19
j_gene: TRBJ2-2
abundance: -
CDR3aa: CASSFTPGELFF
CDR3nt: TGTGCCAGTAGTTTCACACCCGGGGAGCTGTTTTTT

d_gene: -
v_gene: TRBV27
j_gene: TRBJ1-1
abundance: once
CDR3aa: CASSFSGPTGTEAFF
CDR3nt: TGTGCCAGCAGTTTCTCAGGGCCGACCGGCACTGAAGCTTTCTTT

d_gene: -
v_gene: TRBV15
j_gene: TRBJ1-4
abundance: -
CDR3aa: CATSKPGGSEKLFF
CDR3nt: TGTGCCACCAGCAAACCGGGAGGGTCTGAAAAACTGTTTTTT

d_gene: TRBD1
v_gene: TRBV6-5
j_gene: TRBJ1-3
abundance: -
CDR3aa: CASSSRTGGVYTIYF
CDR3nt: TGTGCCAGCAGTTCTCGAACAGGGGGCGTCTACACCATATATTTT

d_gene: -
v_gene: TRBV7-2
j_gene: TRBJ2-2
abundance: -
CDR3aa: CASSSGLEAGELFF
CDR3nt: TGTGCCAGCAGCTCGGGACTTGAGGCGGGGGAGCTGTTTTTT

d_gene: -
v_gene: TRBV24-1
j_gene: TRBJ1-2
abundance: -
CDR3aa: CATSDHTNYGYTF
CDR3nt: TGTGCCACCAGTGATCACACTAACTATGGCTACACCTTC

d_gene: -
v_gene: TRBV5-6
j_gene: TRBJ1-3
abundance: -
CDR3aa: CASSPLGSGNTIYF
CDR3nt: TGTGCCAGCAGCCCTCTAGGCTCTGGAAACACCATATATTTT

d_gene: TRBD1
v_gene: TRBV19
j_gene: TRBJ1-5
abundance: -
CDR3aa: CASSRDRAKNQPQHF
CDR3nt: TGTGCCAGTAGCCGGGACAGGGCAAAGAATCAGCCCCAGCATTTT

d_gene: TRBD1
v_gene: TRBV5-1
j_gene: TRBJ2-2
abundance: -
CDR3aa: CASSPRAGGNTGELFF
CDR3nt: TGCGCCAGCAGCCCCCGGGCAGGGGGAAACACCGGGGAGCTGTTTTTT

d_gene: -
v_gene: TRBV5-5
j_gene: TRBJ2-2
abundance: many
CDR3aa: CASSFMGARITGELFF
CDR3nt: TGTGCCAGCAGCTTCATGGGGGCGCGAATCACCGGGGAGCTGTTTTTT

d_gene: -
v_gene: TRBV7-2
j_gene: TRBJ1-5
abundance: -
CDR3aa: CASSLKGGNQPQHF
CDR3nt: TGTGCCAGCAGCTTAAAGGGGGGGAATCAGCCCCAGCATTTT

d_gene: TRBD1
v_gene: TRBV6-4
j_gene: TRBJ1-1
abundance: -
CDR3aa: CASSKGAGTEAFF
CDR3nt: TGTGCCAGCAGTAAGGGGGCAGGCACTGAAGCTTTCTTT

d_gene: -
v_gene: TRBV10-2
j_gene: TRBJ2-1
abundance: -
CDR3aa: CASTEYNEQFF
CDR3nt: TGCGCCAGCACGGAGTACAATGAGCAGTTCTTC

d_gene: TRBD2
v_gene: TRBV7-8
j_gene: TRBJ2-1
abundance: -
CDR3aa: CASSSFSGISYNEQFF
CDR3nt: TGTGCCAGCAGCTCCTTTAGCGGGATCTCCTACAATGAGCAGTTCTTC

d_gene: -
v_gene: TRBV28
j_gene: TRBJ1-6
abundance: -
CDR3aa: CASSPRRGQSSPLHF
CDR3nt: TGTGCCAGCAGCCCAAGGCGGGGTCAAAGCTCACCCCTCCACTTT

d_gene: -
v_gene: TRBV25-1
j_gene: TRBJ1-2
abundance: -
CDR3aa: CASNPGTNYGYTF
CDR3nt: TGTGCCAGCAATCCCGGGACAAACTATGGCTACACCTTC

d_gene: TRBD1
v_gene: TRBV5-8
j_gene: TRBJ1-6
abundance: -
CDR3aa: CASSLEGAPGNSPLHF
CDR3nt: TGTGCCAGCAGCTTGGAGGGGGCGCCGGGGAATTCACCCCTCCACTTT

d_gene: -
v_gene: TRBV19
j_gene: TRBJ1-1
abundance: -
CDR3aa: CASSIFPGTLNTEAFF
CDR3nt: TGTGCCAGTAGTATTTTTCCGGGGACTCTGAACACTGAAGCTTTCTTT

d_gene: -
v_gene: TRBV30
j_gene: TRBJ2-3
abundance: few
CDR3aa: CAWSVREADTQYF
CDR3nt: TGTGCCTGGAGTGTCCGGGAAGCAGATACGCAGTATTTT

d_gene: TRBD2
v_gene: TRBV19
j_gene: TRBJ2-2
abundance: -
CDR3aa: CASSPPGGAATGELFF
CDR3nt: TGTGCCAGTAGTCCCCCCGGGGGGGCCGCAACCGGGGAGCTGTTTTTT

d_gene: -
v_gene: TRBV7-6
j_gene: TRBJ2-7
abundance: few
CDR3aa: CASRARGVGSVVNEQYF
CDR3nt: TGTGCCAGCAGGGCCAGAGGTGTTGGCTCGGTTGTGAACGAGCAGTACTTC

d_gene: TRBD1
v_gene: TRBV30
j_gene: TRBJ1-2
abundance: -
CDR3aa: CAWSVLPGQGNGYTF
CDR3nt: TGTGCCTGGAGTGTACTTCCCGGACAGGGAAATGGCTACACCTTC

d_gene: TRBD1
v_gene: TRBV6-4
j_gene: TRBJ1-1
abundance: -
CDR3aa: CASSDSPGDRAFF
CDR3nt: TGTGCCAGCAGTGACTCTCCCGGGGACAGGGCTTTCTTT

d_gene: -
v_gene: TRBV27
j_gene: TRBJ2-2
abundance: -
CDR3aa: CASSLPQGIWNTGELFF
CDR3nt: TGTGCCAGCAGTTTACCCCAGGGGATATGGAACACCGGGGAGCTGTTTTTT

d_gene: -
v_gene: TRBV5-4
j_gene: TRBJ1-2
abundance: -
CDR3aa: CASSSLQGNYGYTF
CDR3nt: TGTGCCAGCAGCTCTCTGCAGGGGAACTATGGCTACACCTTC

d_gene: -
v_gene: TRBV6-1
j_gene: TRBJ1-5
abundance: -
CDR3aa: CASSESFGEQPQHF
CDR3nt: TGTGCCAGCAGTGAGAGCTTTGGGGAGCAGCCCCAGCATTTT

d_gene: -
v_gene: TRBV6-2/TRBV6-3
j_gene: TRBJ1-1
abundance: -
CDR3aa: CASSYSRNTEAFF
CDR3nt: TGTGCCAGCAGTTACTCGAGGAACACTGAAGCTTTCTTT

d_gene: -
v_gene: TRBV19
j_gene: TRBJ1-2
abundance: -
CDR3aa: CATRTANYGYTF
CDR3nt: TGTGCCACCAGGACAGCCAACTATGGCTACACCTTC

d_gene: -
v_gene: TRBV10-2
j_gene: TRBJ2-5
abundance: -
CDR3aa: CASSEAGYSQETQYF
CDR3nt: TGCGCCAGCAGTGAGGCAGGGTATTCACAAGAGACCCAGTACTTC

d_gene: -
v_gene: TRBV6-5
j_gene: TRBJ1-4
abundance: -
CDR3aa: CATRDRSNEKLFF
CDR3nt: TGTGCCACACGAGATCGTTCTAACGAAAAACTGTTTTTT

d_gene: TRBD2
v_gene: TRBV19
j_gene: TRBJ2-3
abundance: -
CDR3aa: CASSSGGGTDTQYF
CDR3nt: TGTGCCAGTAGTTCGGGGGGAGGCACAGATACGCAGTATTTT

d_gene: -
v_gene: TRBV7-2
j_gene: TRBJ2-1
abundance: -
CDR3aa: CASSQGSMTNNEQFF
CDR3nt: TGTGCCAGCAGCCAAGGTTCTATGACAAACAATGAGCAGTTCTTC

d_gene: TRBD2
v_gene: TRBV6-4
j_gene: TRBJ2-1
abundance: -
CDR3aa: CASSRTSVDEQFF
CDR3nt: TGTGCCAGCTCCCGGACTAGCGTGGATGAGCAGTTCTTC

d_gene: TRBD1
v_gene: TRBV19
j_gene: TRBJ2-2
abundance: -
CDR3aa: CASSTGTGFSGELFF
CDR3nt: TGTGCCAGTAGTACCGGGACAGGGTTTAGCGGGGAGCTGTTTTTT

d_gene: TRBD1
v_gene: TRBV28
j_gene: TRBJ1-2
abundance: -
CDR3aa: CASSSGTGLTYGYTF
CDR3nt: TGTGCCAGCAGTTCCGGGACAGGGCTCACCTATGGCTACACCTTC

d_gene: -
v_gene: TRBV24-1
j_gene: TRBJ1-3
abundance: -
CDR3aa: CATSDPGLGGNTIYF
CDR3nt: TGTGCCACCAGTGATCCGGGACTGGGAGGAAACACCATATATTTT

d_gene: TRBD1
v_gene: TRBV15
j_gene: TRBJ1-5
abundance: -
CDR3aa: CATSKFTGGISNQPQHF
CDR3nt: TGTGCCACCAGCAAATTCACAGGGGGTATAAGCAATCAGCCCCAGCATTTT

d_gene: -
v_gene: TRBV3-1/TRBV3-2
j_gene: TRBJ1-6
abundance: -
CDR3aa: CASSQDSSYNSPLHF
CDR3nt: TGTGCCAGCAGCCAAGACAGCTCCTATAATTCACCCCTCCACTTT

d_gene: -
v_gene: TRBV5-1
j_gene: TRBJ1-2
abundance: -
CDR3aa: CASSLEGASNYGYTF
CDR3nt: TGCGCCAGCAGCTTAGAAGGAGCCTCTAACTATGGCTACACCTTC

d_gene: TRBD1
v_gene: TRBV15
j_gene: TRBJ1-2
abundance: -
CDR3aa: CATSRDTWTGGGYTF
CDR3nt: TGTGCCACCAGCAGAGACACCTGGACAGGGGGAGGCTACACCTTC

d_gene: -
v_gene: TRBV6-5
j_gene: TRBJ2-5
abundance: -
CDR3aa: CASSYQGTQETQYF
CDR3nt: TGTGCCAGCAGTTATCAGGGAACACAAGAGACCCAGTACTTC

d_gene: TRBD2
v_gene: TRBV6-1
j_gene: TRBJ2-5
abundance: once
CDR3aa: CASSEARGGWETQYF
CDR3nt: TGTGCCAGCAGTGAAGCACGGGGGGGCTGGGAGACCCAGTACTTC

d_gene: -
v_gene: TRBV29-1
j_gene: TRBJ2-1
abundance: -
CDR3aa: CSVRRPTNEQFF
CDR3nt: TGCAGCGTTAGGAGACCCACCAATGAGCAGTTCTTC

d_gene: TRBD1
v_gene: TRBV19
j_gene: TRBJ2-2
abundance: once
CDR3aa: CASSITGGNTGELFF
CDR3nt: TGTGCCAGTAGTATTACAGGGGGGAACACCGGGGAGCTGTTTTTT